The following is a T cell receptor (beta chain) sequence with its context. This clonotype was counted between two and nine times. Its antigen specificity is not known. No base quality information exists; no much larger clone differs at one position. Amplification of TCR beta CDR3 regions was carried out from RNA transcripts. The TCR CDR3 was subjected to a first round of RT-PCR using the HTBI primer set and the Qiagen OneStep RT-PCR kit. Libraries were constructed in a second round of multiplex PCR, after which size selection and purification were carried out. Sequencing of the libraries was done on an Illumina HiSeq2000 using paired-end 100 bp reads. On the authors' methods: SOAPnuke was used to process the raw data, with reads discarded if the reads contained adapters or uncalled bases, had a mean Phred below 15, or lacked an exact constant-primer or identifier match. High-quality paired reads were merged with COPE v1.2.5, and unique nucleotide sequences were defined as clonotypes. MiTCR v1.1 was used to align the clonotypes against IMGT TRBV, TRBD and TRBJ reference segments. The analysis included only V-J combinations with a frequency above 0.0001, which together covered more than 98% of the repertoires. The TCS score was defined as the ratio of F50 (clonal expansion) to E x V (chaos), calculated using BLOSUM62-based TCRdist between CDR3 peptides within each V-J. Welch's t-statistics and random forest reduced several hundred V-J features to roughly 13, which were used in a naive Bayes classifier (R e1071). TCRdb applied fastp at Q25 and MiXCR to the public reads, then kept only in-frame beta chains. Every entry covers one CDR3 protein and lists the most common genes and DNA from its rows. TCRdb, not the original authors, processed these V and J calls. This sample holds fewer than 600,000 distinct CDR3 sequences; approximately 14% were observed only once. Approximately 15% of the sample is in the top ten clones.

The data stem from a study of T cells in Graves' hyperthyroidism and ophthalmopathy (dated by TCRdb to between 2019 and 2020). About the study as a whole: Peripheral blood was sampled at the time of initial diagnosis, prior to any treatment. TCR V-J signatures able to tell the groups apart were searched for in a discovery cohort of 95 or so patients, of whom fewer than 45 had Graves' ophthalmopathy and 57 had stable Graves' hyperthyroidism. For training and testing, the approximately 92 patients in the discovery cohort were randomly divided in a 7:3 ratio. An independent validation cohort of some 18 hyperthyroidism patients and approximately 17 patients who later progressed to ophthalmopathy tested prospective prediction of ophthalmopathy. The paper describes TCR Vbeta CDR3 sequencing of 130 to 150 peripheral blood samples, made up of 43 ophthalmopathy patients, roughly 75 hyperthyroidism patients and roughly 17 progressor patients. Following sampling, methimazole starting at 30 mg daily was given to hyperthyroidism patients, and high-dose intravenous methylprednisolone was given to ophthalmopathy patients. The study also compared thyroid tissue and blood T-cell repertoires from a handful of Graves' hyperthyroidism patients. Results and caveats for the whole study, not just this receptor: A 13 V-J signature model separated ophthalmopathy from stable hyperthyroidism, with approximately 87% sensitivity and just under 84% specificity in cross-validation and 80%/75% in testing. Sample size was not statistically predetermined, and blinding of investigators to group allocation was not performed. During validation, the model predicted progression to ophthalmopathy a median of approximately 6.5 months ahead of onset, with almost 71% sensitivity and less than 85% specificity. Most expanded thyroid clonotypes (frequency above 0.001) were also detected in blood, suggesting blood repertoires may reflect thyroid immune responses.

A patient counted as having stable Graves' hyperthyroidism if no progression to ophthalmopathy occurred over 18 months of follow-up. Hyperthyroidism patients were newly diagnosed, with disease duration under 2 months, and aged 18 to 65 years. Any patient with an uncontrolled infection, another autoimmune disease, pregnancy or lactation was excluded. Clinical symptoms, serum thyroxine and TRAb, thyroid ultrasound, and orbital computed tomography formed the basis for the diagnoses. Ficoll-Paque density gradient centrifugation was used to isolate PBMCs from about 10 ml of fresh peripheral blood. Total RNA was extracted with Trizol reagent, and quality was checked on an Agilent 2100 Bioanalyzer. The source material was blood. The clonotype was recovered from a woman between 35 and 50 years old with Graves' hyperthyroidism.

CDR3 protein: CASSIDRGYTF. The base sequence is TGTGCCAGTAGTATAGATCGTGGCTACACCTTC. The sequence is built from TRBV19 and TRBJ1-2, with the D gene not clear enough to name. From the germline V gene (reference sequence), CDR1 is LNHDA and CDR2 is SQIVND. The CDR3 has 11 amino acids, counting the end cysteine and phenylalanine. Kept here is only the CDR3 DNA, which spans 33 bases and is read in frame from base 1. The trim is 0 bases for V and 7 bases for J, with a gap of 3 bases between the germline ends.